This entry lists 22 T cell receptor beta chains sequenced from one sample in a study of OX40 agonist ivuxolimab in advanced cancers. Clones were sequenced by immunoSEQ multiplex PCR, and TCRdb holds only the in-frame ones, with some missing. The sample lists 50,000 or so clones; about four fifths were seen once. The sequencing used CD4+ or CD8+ T cells sorted from blood, collected in a trial of the OX40 agonist ivuxolimab. All receptors come from an adult with an advanced solid tumor such as melanoma, head and neck, liver or kidney cancer.

J is TRBJ2-7 and V is TRBV11-2; possible D gene TRBD1, 5 bases. The CDR3 runs to 14 residues. Between the trimmed V and J ends, which lost 1 base and 3 bases, there was a span of 10 bases. Germline CDR1 is SGHAT and CDR2 is FQNNGV. CDR3 coding DNA: TGTGCCAGCAGCTTAGGAGACAGCCTCTACGAGCAGTACTTC. Protein sequence: CASSLGDSLYEQYF. Combining the CDR3 with reference TRBV11-2 and TRBJ2-7 gives the whole variable domain EAGVAQSPRYKIIEKRQSVAFWCNPISGHATLYWYQQILGQGPKLLIQFQNNGVVDDSQLPKDRFSAERLKGVDSTLKIQPAKLEDSAVYLCASSLGDSLYEQYFGPGTRLTVT.

The chain carries TRBV9 and TRBJ2-7; 9 nucleotides align to TRBD1. The CDR3 has 14 amino acids. The junction had 7 bases not matched to a gene; V was cut back by 0 bases and J by 9 bases. The germline CDR1 and CDR2 sequences are SGDLS and YYNGEE. The CDR3 DNA follows: TGTGCCAGCAGCGTAGAACAGGGGGCAAGAGGGCAGTACTTC. This gives the protein CASSVEQGARGQYF. Using reference TRBV9 and TRBJ2-7 for the parts outside the CDR3, the full variable domain is DSGVTQTPKHLITATGQRVTLRCSPRSGDLSVYWYQQSLDQGLQFLIQYYNGEERAKGNILERFSAQQFPDLHSELNLSSLELGDSALYFCASSVEQGARGQYFGPGTRLTVT.

The chain links TRBV28 to TRBJ2-2; D gene unclear. CDR3 length equals 12 residues. CDR1 is MDHEN, CDR2 SYDVKM, per germline. Trimming took 4 bases from V and 2 from J, leaving 2 bases between them. This CDR3 reads CASSSNTGELFF. For the CDR3, the DNA is TGTGCCAGCAGTTCCAACACCGGGGAGCTGTTTTTT.

The V gene is TRBV14, the J gene TRBJ2-3; 9 bases line up with TRBD2. CDR1 is SGHDN, CDR2 FVKESK, per germline. V lost 4 bases, J lost 0 bases, and 8 bases stayed unmatched. CDR3 size: 17 residues. CDR3 in amino acids: CASSLISGGPSTDTQYF. For the CDR3, the DNA is TGTGCCAGCAGCCTTATTAGCGGGGGCCCTAGCACAGATACGCAGTATTTT.

This clone was seen once. V gene TRBV2 combines with J gene TRBJ1-4; D gene uncertain. The germline V and J ends were trimmed by 4 bases and 2 bases, with 11 bases remaining between them. CDR1 is SNHLY and CDR2 is FYNNEI in the germline V gene. This CDR3 comprises 15 residues. The DNA for the CDR3 is TGTGCCAGCAGTGTCACGAGGGCGACTAATGAAAAACTGTTTTTT. This encodes CASSVTRATNEKLFF.

J is TRBJ1-2 and V is TRBV18, with D possibly being TRBD1 (5 bases). Germline V CDR1 and CDR2: KGHSH, LQKENI. The CDR3 has 14 residues. V was pared by 2 bases and J by 4 bases, with 11 bases between. The DNA of the CDR3 is TGTGCCAGCTCACCAGGGGGGAGCTCCTATGGCTACACCTTC. Amino acid sequence: CASSPGGSSYGYTF.

This clone was found a few times. The J gene is TRBJ2-2, the V gene TRBV7-7, with D perhaps TRBD2 (6 bases). Germline V gene data show CDR1 as SSHAT and CDR2 as FNYEAQ (reference sequence). The CDR3 length is 14 residues. With 0 bases removed from V and 7 bases from J, the gap between germline ends came to 9 bases. CDR3 amino acids: CASSLARGIGELFF. The CDR3 DNA is TGTGCCAGCAGCTTAGCCCGGGGGATCGGGGAGCTGTTTTTT.

The V gene is TRBV2, the J gene TRBJ2-7, with D perhaps TRBD1 or TRBD2 (5 bases each). V lost 8 bases and J 5 bases, leaving 19 bases between the germline ends. This CDR3 comprises 14 residues. Germline-derived CDR1 and CDR2 are SNHLY and FYNNEI. This CDR3 reads CASAWDRSRNEQYF. DNA of the CDR3: TGTGCCAGCGCATGGGACCGGTCGAGAAACGAGCAGTACTTC.

This clone was detected only a few times. V and J are TRBV19 and TRBJ1-5; possibly TRBD1 for D (5 bases). The CDR3 spans 14 residues. Germline V gene lookup returns CDR1 LNHDA and CDR2 SQIVND (reference sequence). Trimming pared 4 bases from V and 6 bases from J, leaving 13 bases between. In DNA, the CDR3 is TGTGCCAGTAGTACAGGGAGTAGCGGTCAGCCCCAGCATTTT. Protein: CASSTGSSGQPQHF.

The CDR3: CASSLDRVSTDTQYF. The CDR3 DNA reads TGTGCCAGCAGCTTAGACCGAGTGAGCACAGATACGCAGTATTTT. The chain links TRBV7-2 to TRBJ2-3; D not resolved. Germline CDR1 and CDR2: SGHTA and FQGNSA. The CDR3 runs 15 residues. Trimming cost V 1 base and J 0 bases, with 8 bases left between them.

The chain joins TRBV29-1 to TRBJ2-5; D is perhaps TRBD1 or TRBD2 (5 bases each). The CDR3 totals 11 residues. The V and J ends lost 6 bases and 5 bases respectively, with 10 bases between them. Germline-derived CDR1 and CDR2 are SQVTM and ANQGSEA. DNA of the CDR3: TGCAGCGTCCAGGGAGCGGAGACCCAGTACTTC. Its protein is CSVQGAETQYF. The complete variable domain, with remaining parts taken from reference TRBV29-1 and TRBJ2-5, reads SAVISQKPSRDICQRGTSLTIQCQVDSQVTMMFWYRQQPGQSLTLIATANQGSEATYESGFVIDKFPISRPNLTFSTLTVSNMSPEDSSIYLCSVQGAETQYFGPGTRLLVL.

The CDR3 DNA reads as TGCGCCAGCAGCCAAGTGGCAGGGATGCCTACCGAGCAGTACTTC. Protein: CASSQVAGMPTEQYF. The chain combines TRBV4-3 with TRBJ2-7; a weak D match, TRBD1 (5 bases). Per the germline V gene, CDR1 is LGHNA and CDR2 is YSLEER. The CDR3 is 15 residues long. The V end lost 1 base, the J end lost 6 bases, and 16 bases lay between the germline ends.

V usage is TRBV6-5 and J usage is TRBJ1-5, with a possible D match to TRBD1 (5 bases). Trimming left V 11 bases short and J 11 bases short, with 22 bases between. This CDR3 is built from 13 residues. CDR1 is MNHEY, CDR2 SVGAGI, per germline. CDR3 region: CAVGYGAGGAQHF. In DNA, the CDR3 is TGTGCCGTGGGTTATGGGGCCGGAGGGGCCCAGCATTTT.

The chain carries TRBV28 and TRBJ1-5; D is uncertain. Looked up from germline, CDR1 is MDHEN and CDR2 is SYDVKM. Trimming took 5 bases from V and 5 from J, leaving 7 bases between them. The CDR3 consists of 12 residues. This chain's CDR3 is CASSSSHQPQHF. As DNA, the CDR3 is TGTGCCAGCAGTAGTTCACATCAGCCCCAGCATTTT.

The chain uses TRBV10-3 and TRBJ1-3; D might be TRBD1 (6 bases). The CDR3 is made up of 15 amino acids. Germline CDR1 is ENHRY and CDR2 is SYGVKD. V dropped 5 bases and J dropped 0 bases, with 11 bases sitting between them. In DNA, the CDR3 is TGTGCCATCAGTCGGGACACCTACTCTGGAAACACCATATATTTT. Protein sequence: CAISRDTYSGNTIYF.

The chain recombines TRBV2 with TRBJ2-3; 10 bases map to TRBD2. Germline CDR1 and CDR2: SNHLY and FYNNEI. The V and J ends lost 6 bases and 1 base, in that order; junction bases with no gene match: 4. The CDR3 has 15 amino acids. The CDR3 DNA follows: TGTGCCAGCAGAGCCGGGACTAGCGGCACAGATACGCAGTATTTT. Its translation is CASRAGTSGTDTQYF.

V gene TRBV2 combines with J gene TRBJ1-4; TRBD1 is a possible D gene (6 bases). There are 16 residues in the CDR3. The germline V and J ends were trimmed by 5 bases and 2 bases, with 15 bases remaining between them. Germline lookup yields CDR1 SNHLY and CDR2 FYNNEI. This chain's CDR3 is CASSRTVLATNEKLFF. The CDR3 nucleotides read TGTGCCAGCAGTAGGACAGTACTGGCGACTAATGAAAAACTGTTTTTT.

This chain links TRBV12-5 with TRBJ2-1; 7 bases are shared with TRBD2. V lost 5 bases to trimming and J lost 4 bases; unmatched junction nucleotides: 5. The CDR3 is 14 residues long. Germline V gene data show CDR1 as LGHNT and CDR2 as FRNRAP. The DNA of the CDR3 is TGTGCTAGTGGTGATAGCGGGCGGTACAATGAGCAGTTCTTC. Residues: CASGDSGRYNEQFF.

The chain employs TRBV25-1 and TRBJ1-4; the D gene is possibly TRBD1 (5 bases). CDR3 length equals 17 residues. Between the trimmed V and J ends, which lost 3 bases and 0 bases, there was a span of 14 bases. Germline CDR1 MGHDK, CDR2 SYGVNS. DNA of the CDR3: TGTGCCAGCAGTGACCCATGGAGGGGAACAACTAATGAAAAACTGTTTTTT. Translated, it gives CASSDPWRGTTNEKLFF. Complete variable domain (other parts from reference TRBV25-1 and TRBJ1-4): EADIYQTPRYLVIGTGKKITLECSQTMGHDKMYWYQQDPGMELHLIHYSYGVNSTEKGDLSSESTVSRIRTEHFPLTLESARPSHTSQYLCASSDPWRGTTNEKLFFGSGTQLSVL.

The V and J genes are TRBV5-1 and TRBJ1-5; TRBD1 matches at 7 bases. Losses at the gene ends were 4 bases for V and 5 bases for J; bases not matched to a gene: 3. CDR1 SGHRS and CDR2 YFSETQ come from the germline V gene. The CDR3 has 13 residues. The CDR3 loop is CASSRDRDQPQHF. DNA for the CDR3: TGCGCCAGCAGCAGGGACAGAGATCAGCCCCAGCATTTT.

The chain combines TRBV30 with TRBJ1-2; D uncertain. The V gene's germline CDR1 is GTSNPN and CDR2 SVGIG (reference sequence). The CDR3 runs 13 residues. Trimming removed 7 bases at V and 8 bases at J, with 20 bases between. DNA of the CDR3: TGTGCCTACAAAGGCTCTGTCCTTGGCGGCTACACCTTC. This translates into CAYKGSVLGGYTF.

This chain links TRBV6-5 with TRBJ1-4; tentative D call: TRBD1 (5 bases). CDR3 length: 13 residues. Trimming took 0 bases from V and 10 from J, leaving 9 bases between them. Germline V gives CDR1 MNHEY, CDR2 SVGAGI. CDR3 in amino acids: CASSYSPGGKLFF. CDR3 sequence (DNA): TGTGCCAGCAGTTACTCTCCTGGGGGAAAACTGTTTTTT.